This TCR beta chain came from a study of metastatic and nonmetastatic thyroid tumors. TCRdb called clones again from the PCR reads with MiXCR. The sample consists of under 35,000 clones, approximately 19% of them appearing once. Judged by abundance, this clone is medium-sized (0.01 to 0.1%). Patients had received no treatment of any kind before thyroid surgery. This CDR3 contains 16 residues. Germline V gene lookup returns CDR1 MRHNA and CDR2 SNTAGT. J lost 1 base, V lost 2 bases, and 0 bases had no gene match. The chain couples TRBV6-4 to TRBJ2-3; TRBD2 agrees at 13 bases. Sequencing input: blood. The TCR was taken from a female donor with papillary thyroid cancer or a benign thyroid nodule (not recorded which). Some clones in this sample may be carry-over from other donors' samples. CDR3 DNA: TGTGCCAGCAGTGACACTAGCGGGGGGGGCACAGATACGCAGTATTTT. Protein sequence: CASSDTSGGGTDTQYF.